One and the same sample provided the 15 T cell receptor beta chains below, sequenced in a study of blood T cell repertoires in COVID-19. TCRdb keeps only in-frame clones here, not all; method: immunoSEQ multiplex PCR. The table records 150,000 to 170,000 clones, approximately 83% of them present only once. Material: peripheral blood. Receptors were obtained from a woman in her fifties or sixties with acute or convalescent COVID-19.

The chain recombines TRBV28 with TRBJ2-4; 8 bases map to TRBD1. Germline assignment: CDR1 MDHEN and CDR2 SYDVKM. This CDR3 has 15 amino acids. V shed 5 bases and J 0 bases; nucleotides not matched to a gene: 3. CDR3 sequence: CASSRQGIAKNIQYF. In nucleotides, the CDR3 is TGTGCCAGCAGTCGACAGGGGATAGCCAAAAACATTCAGTACTTC.

V and J are TRBV12-3 or TRBV12-4 and TRBJ2-7; possible D gene TRBD2, 6 bases. CDR3 size: 12 residues. V dropped 3 bases and J dropped 5 bases, with 8 bases sitting between them. CDR3 protein: CASSFGGDEQYF. CDR3 DNA: TGTGCCAGCAGTTTTGGAGGGGACGAGCAGTACTTC.

The V gene is TRBV6-5, the J gene TRBJ1-5; D uncertain. The ends were cut back, 6 bases at V and 0 bases at J, with 9 bases in the middle. CDR1 MNHEY and CDR2 SVGAGI come from the germline V gene. The CDR3 consists of 14 residues. CDR3 nucleotides: TGTGCCAGCAGCTATGGTGATAGCAATCAGCCCCAGCATTTT. It specifies CASSYGDSNQPQHF.

This chain links TRBV27 with TRBJ1-6; 9 nucleotides line up with TRBD1. Germline V CDR1 and CDR2: MNHEY, SMNVEV (reference sequence). This CDR3 comprises 15 residues. V shed 6 bases, J shed 7 bases, and the junction held 7 bases outside the gene matches. DNA for the CDR3: TGTGCCAGCAGCCCCGGGACAGGGCCCAATTCACCCCTCCACTTT. Amino acid sequence: CASSPGTGPNSPLHF.

V is TRBV28 and J is TRBJ1-5, with TRBD1 identical over 8 bases. In germline, CDR1 is MDHEN, CDR2 SYDVKM. The CDR3 has 14 residues. V trimming: 6 bases; J trimming: 5 bases; junction bases outside the gene matches: 6. CDR3 in DNA: TGTGCCAGCAGCCCAGGACAGGGCGATCAGCCCCAGCATTTT. This encodes CASSPGQGDQPQHF.

The chain couples TRBV2 to TRBJ1-1; TRBD1 aligns across 9 bases. The V gene's germline CDR1 is SNHLY and CDR2 FYNNEI. This CDR3 is 13 amino acids long. V trimming: 8 bases; J trimming: 6 bases; junction bases outside the gene matches: 7. The CDR3 region is CASRGQGISEAFF. The CDR3 DNA reads TGTGCCAGCCGAGGACAGGGGATATCTGAAGCTTTCTTT.

This chain connects TRBV30 to TRBJ2-7; a possible D gene is TRBD2 (6 bases). Germline assignment: CDR1 GTSNPN and CDR2 SVGIG (reference sequence). Between the trimmed V and J ends, which lost 0 bases and 7 bases, there was a span of 13 bases. This CDR3 spans 13 amino acids. The CDR3, as DNA: TGTGCCTGGAGTGTAGGAGGGTGGGGTGAGCAGTACTTC. Amino acid sequence: CAWSVGGWGEQYF.

The V gene is TRBV28, the J gene TRBJ1-6; D gene ambiguous. In germline, CDR1 is MDHEN, CDR2 SYDVKM. The V and J ends lost 11 bases and 3 bases respectively, with 11 bases between them. There are 13 residues in the CDR3. The CDR3 loop reads CADSRSYNSPLHF. The DNA of the CDR3 is TGTGCCGACTCACGGAGCTATAATTCACCCCTCCACTTT. Based on the CDR3 plus reference TRBV28 and TRBJ1-6, the full variable domain is DVKVTQSSRYLVKRTGEKVFLECVQDMDHENMFWYRQDPGLGLRLIYFSYDVKMKEKGDIPEGYSVSREKKERFSLILESASTNQTSMYLCADSRSYNSPLHFGNGTRLTVT.

This chain uses TRBV27 with TRBJ1-4; 11 bases fit TRBD1. This CDR3 has 19 residues. The germline gives CDR1 MNHEY, CDR2 SMNVEV (reference sequence). The CDR3 loop is CPDTHPGQGAVATNEKLFF. The CDR3 DNA is TGTCCCGATACTCATCCCGGACAGGGGGCCGTTGCAACTAATGAAAAACTGTTTTTT.

The count of this clone is one. V usage is TRBV7-9 and J usage is TRBJ2-3; 8 nucleotides match TRBD2. V was clipped by 3 bases and J by 4 bases; unmatched bases: 3. The CDR3 has 14 residues. Germline loops: CDR1 SEHNR, CDR2 FQNEAQ (reference sequence). The CDR3 loop reads CASSLNSGADTQYF. CDR3 bases: TGTGCCAGCAGCTTGAATAGCGGGGCAGATACGCAGTATTTT. Drawing the rest from reference TRBV7-9 and TRBJ2-3, the complete variable domain is DTGVSQNPRHKITKRGQNVTFRCDPISEHNRLYWYRQTLGQGPEFLTYFQNEAQLEKSRLLSDRFSAERPKGSFSTLEIQRTEQGDSAMYLCASSLNSGADTQYFGPGTRLTVL.

The chain recombines TRBV6-5 with TRBJ2-7; 7 bases map to TRBD1. Germline values: CDR1 MNHEY, CDR2 SVGAGI. This CDR3 region has 13 residues. Germline trimming cut 6 bases from V and 3 bases from J; bases unmatched to any gene: 5. The CDR3 is CASRETGRYEQYF. CDR3 DNA: TGTGCCAGCAGGGAGACAGGGCGCTACGAGCAGTACTTC.

The chain links TRBV12-5 to TRBJ2-1; D remains unclear. The germline V gene has CDR1 LGHNT and CDR2 FRNRAP. V was cut by 3 bases and J by 8 bases, with 8 bases left in between. The CDR3 extends over 12 amino acids. CDR3 loop: CASGFNVYEQFF. The CDR3 coding sequence is TGTGCTAGTGGTTTTAATGTTTATGAGCAGTTCTTC.

The J gene is TRBJ1-5, the V gene TRBV19; 11 nucleotides agree with TRBD1. From germline, CDR1 is LNHDA and CDR2 SQIVND (reference sequence). V gave up 8 bases and J gave up 4 bases; unmatched junction bases: 4. CDR3 length equals 14 residues. The CDR3 region is CASAGTGGNQPQHF. In DNA, the CDR3 is TGTGCCAGTGCCGGGACAGGGGGGAATCAGCCCCAGCATTTT.

V and J are TRBV19 and TRBJ1-4, with 8 bases lining up with TRBD1. This CDR3 has 14 amino acids. The V gene's germline CDR1 is LNHDA and CDR2 SQIVND (reference sequence). V shed 5 bases and J 4 bases; nucleotides not matched to a gene: 3. The CDR3 sequence: CASSVQGVNEKLFF. In DNA, the CDR3 is TGTGCCAGTAGTGTACAGGGGGTTAATGAAAAACTGTTTTTT.

In this sample, this clone turned up once. The rearrangement uses TRBV27 and TRBJ1-5, with 8 bases that match TRBD1. V lost 6 bases and J lost 6; bases outside the gene matches: 10. CDR3 length: 15 residues. Germline assignment: CDR1 MNHEY and CDR2 SMNVEV (reference sequence). The CDR3 nucleotides are TGTGCCAGCAGGAATTTAGGGACAGGTAGTCAGCCCCAGCATTTT. It translates to CASRNLGTGSQPQHF.